This entry lists 4 T cell receptor beta chains sequenced from one sample in a study of T cells after yellow fever vaccination. TCRdb analysed the 5' RACE reads with MiXCR anew, one entry per CDR3 protein. The sample includes 100,000 to 150,000 distinct CDR3 sequences, 5.5% to 8% seen only once; the top ten take over 2.5%. Sequenced material: CD4+ T cells sorted from PBMCs, taken 45 days after the first yellow fever vaccination. These receptors were obtained from a man younger than 35 who received the YFV17D yellow fever vaccine.

This clonotype was seen at least ten times. The gene calls are TRBV18 and TRBJ1-2; no firm D call. V lost 1 base to trimming and J lost 5 bases, with 11 bases between them. The CDR3 extends over 14 amino acids. Looked up from germline, CDR1 is KGHSH and CDR2 is LQKENI. The CDR3 reads CASSPRTVGYGYTF. The CDR3 nucleotides are TGTGCCAGCTCACCACGAACAGTCGGTTATGGCTACACCTTC.

This clonotype was recorded at least ten times. V gene TRBV2 combines with J gene TRBJ2-3; possibly TRBD1 for D (6 bases). Per the germline V gene, CDR1 is SNHLY and CDR2 is FYNNEI. The CDR3 spans 13 residues. V lost 8 bases, J lost 6 bases, and 15 bases lay in between. CDR3 DNA: TGTGCCAGCGAGACAGGTCTCACGGATACGCAGTATTTT. This encodes CASETGLTDTQYF.

Notes on this clonotype: This may be a read error: a much more frequent sequence differs by one nucleotide. The DNA for the CDR3 is TGTGTCATCAGTCTGGAGGATACGCAGTATTTT. As protein: CVISLEDTQYF. The genes are TRBV10-3 and TRBJ2-3; no firm D call. The CDR3 runs to 11 residues. Germline V CDR1 and CDR2: ENHRY, SYGVKD.

This clonotype has a handful of counts. The chain has TRBV5-1 and TRBJ2-1; 8 positions agree with TRBD1. The CDR3 covers 13 residues. CDR1 and CDR2 from the germline V gene are SGHRS and YFSETQ. The V and J ends lost 4 bases and 7 bases, in that order; junction bases with no gene match: 4. The CDR3 here is CASSTDRANEQFF. CDR3 nucleotides: TGCGCCAGCAGCACGGACAGGGCGAATGAGCAGTTCTTC.